This TCR beta chain was sequenced during a study of cytomegalovirus exposure and HLA in healthy donors. Study-level findings and limits: Researchers catalogued about 160 TCR beta chains as cytomegalovirus-associated. In a later analysis, TCR beta V- and J-gene trimming showed a link to a missense DCLRE1C variant.

The PCR had 60 Vbeta and 13 Jbeta primers. Assay: immunoSEQ multiplex PCR; the TCRdb copy retains only in-frame clones and omits some. This table holds tens of thousands of clones, approximately 82% found once. Notes on this clone: What it recognizes is unknown.

Germline CDR1 reads SEHNR; CDR2 reads FQNEAQ (reference sequence). CDR3 length: 17 residues. V lost 1 base and J 2 bases, leaving 16 bases between the germline ends. This clonotype originated in a man between 45 and 60 years old in good health and CMV-seronegative. This chain connects TRBV7-9 to TRBJ2-3; D is undetermined. What was sequenced was PBMCs. DNA of the CDR3: TGTGCCAGCAGCTTAGAAAGCTTGGGCTGGCCCACAGATACGCAGTATTTT. Translated, it gives CASSLESLGWPTDTQYF.